Listed here are 9 T cell receptor beta chains from one sample, sequenced in a study of T-cell reconstitution after alpha-beta-depleted transplantation in children. For TCRbeta, the library was prepared with unique molecular identifiers. One entry per CDR3 protein, called by TCRdb with MiXCR from the PCR reads. The data hold hundreds of thousands of distinct CDR3 sequences, with about 11% observed a single time. The sample in question was PBMCs from the stem cell graft donor, obtained from the stem cell graft. Receptors originate from a human donor who donated a stem cell graft to a child with acute myeloid leukemia.

The table lists this clonotype with a few counts. The CDR3 spells CASSSGGRGAGVYEQYF. CDR3 DNA sequence: TGTGCCAGCAGTTCGGGTGGTAGGGGGGCGGGAGTCTACGAGCAGTACTTC. The V call is TRBV12-3 or TRBV12-4, the J call TRBJ2-7; the D gene is possibly TRBD2 (7 bases). The ends were cut back, 4 bases at V and 3 bases at J, with 22 bases in the middle. CDR3 size: 17 residues.

This chain joins TRBV7-2 and TRBJ2-3; 12 nucleotides match TRBD2. The CDR3 sequence is 16 residues long. CDR1 is SGHTA and CDR2 is FQGNSA in the germline V gene. V trimming: 3 bases; J trimming: 4 bases; junction bases outside the gene matches: 5. The CDR3 DNA is TGTGCCAGCAGCTTTAACCTAGCGGGAGGGTCAGATACGCAGTATTTT. Translated, it gives CASSFNLAGGSDTQYF.

This sequence joins TRBV29-1 and TRBJ2-7; D tentatively reads TRBD1 or TRBD2 (5 bases each). This CDR3 comprises 12 residues. Trimming shortened V by 7 bases and J by 5 bases, and 15 bases separated the two germline ends. Germline CDR1 SQVTM, CDR2 ANQGSEA. The CDR3 DNA sequence: TGCAGCGCCGAGAGGGGTGGTAACGAGCAGTACTTC. Its translation: CSAERGGNEQYF.

This clonotype was counted only a few times. V gene TRBV20-1 combines with J gene TRBJ2-1; 8 bases fit TRBD2. The CDR3 sequence is 15 residues long. Trimming cost V 1 base and J 7 bases; bases outside gene matches: 9. The germline CDR1 and CDR2 sequences are DFQATT and SNEGSKA (reference sequence). CDR3 region: CSARGELAGINEQFF. The CDR3 DNA reads as TGCAGTGCTAGAGGGGAATTAGCGGGAATTAATGAGCAGTTCTTC.

This clonotype was seen a handful of times. The rearrangement links TRBV4-2 to TRBJ2-5; 13 positions agree with TRBD2. In germline, CDR1 is LGHNA, CDR2 YNFKEQ. The CDR3 totals 15 residues. Trimming removed 0 bases from V and 9 bases from J; junction bases left unmatched: 4. Here the CDR3 reads CASSQDPGLAGAQYF. CDR3 DNA: TGTGCCAGCAGCCAAGATCCCGGACTAGCGGGAGCCCAGTACTTC.

The chain carries TRBV10-3 and TRBJ2-7, with D perhaps matching TRBD2 (5 bases). With 7 bases removed from V and 4 bases from J, the gap between germline ends came to 14 bases. There are 13 residues in the CDR3. Germline V gene data show CDR1 as ENHRY and CDR2 as SYGVKD. DNA for the CDR3: TGTGCCATCACAGGTGGAGGTTCTTACGAGCAGTACTTC. It yields the protein CAITGGGSYEQYF.

This chain uses TRBV4-2 with TRBJ1-1; TRBD1 is a possible D gene (5 bases). Germline loops: CDR1 LGHNA, CDR2 YNFKEQ. V lost 4 bases to trimming and J lost 3 bases, with 9 bases between them. The CDR3 contains 13 residues. The CDR3 region has the DNA TGTGCCAGCAGCCGCTTAGGGGACACTGAAGCTTTCTTT. The encoded protein is CASSRLGDTEAFF.

The table lists this clonotype with many counts. The CDR3 spells CASSGGDSTNEQFF. Here the CDR3 DNA reads TGTGCCAGCAGTGGGGGGGACTCTACAAATGAGCAGTTCTTC. The gene calls are TRBV12-3 or TRBV12-4 and TRBJ2-1, with TRBD2 identical over 7 bases. The J segment lost 7 bases and the V segment lost 5 bases, leaving 8 bases of the junction unmatched. This CDR3 contains 14 residues.

The chain joins TRBV7-2 to TRBJ2-6; D remains ambiguous. The CDR3 spans 15 residues. V was pared by 6 bases and J by 0 bases, with 9 bases between. Germline assignment: CDR1 SGHTA and CDR2 FQGNSA. The CDR3 spells CASRGLNSGANVLTF. As DNA, the CDR3 is TGTGCCAGCAGAGGTCTGAACTCTGGGGCCAACGTCCTGACTTTC.